This record concerns one T cell receptor beta chain sequence. Its antigen remains unknown. Method: immunoSEQ multiplex PCR; TCRdb's copy keeps in-frame clones and lacks some. The data contain roughly 2.1 million clones, about 93% of them singletons. The data were taken from a study of shared clonotypes between healthy human individuals. Study background: Per donor, three plates held CD4 naive cells, three held CD4 memory, two held CD8 naive and one held CD8 memory.

Trimming took 0 bases from V and 4 from J, leaving 9 bases between them. There are 14 residues in the CDR3. Germline assignment: CDR1 MNHNS and CDR2 SASEGT. The naive CD8 subset, CD45RO-negative cells positively selected for CCR7, excluded terminally differentiated effector memory CD45RA+ cells. Regarding the study as a whole: Unshared clonotypes carried lower generation probabilities than those common to all four donors.

Sequencing was carried out using naive CD8+ T cells from PBMCs. This clonotype was obtained from a young man in good health. Some clones in this sample may be carry-over from other donors' samples. This sequence joins TRBV6-1 and TRBJ1-2; D is ambiguous. CDR3 region: CASSEAGAGYGYTF. CDR3 in DNA: TGTGCCAGCAGTGAAGCGGGCGCGGGCTATGGCTACACCTTC.